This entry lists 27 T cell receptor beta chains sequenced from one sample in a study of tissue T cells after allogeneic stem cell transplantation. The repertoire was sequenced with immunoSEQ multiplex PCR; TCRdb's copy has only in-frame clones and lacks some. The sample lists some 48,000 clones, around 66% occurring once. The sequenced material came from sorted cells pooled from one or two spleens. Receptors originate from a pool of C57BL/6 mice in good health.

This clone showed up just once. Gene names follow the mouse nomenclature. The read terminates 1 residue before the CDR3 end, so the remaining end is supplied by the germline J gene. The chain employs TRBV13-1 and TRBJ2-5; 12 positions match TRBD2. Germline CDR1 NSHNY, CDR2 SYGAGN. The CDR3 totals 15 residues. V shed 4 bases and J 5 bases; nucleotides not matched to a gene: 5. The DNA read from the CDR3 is TGTGCCAGCAGTCGACTGGGGGGGCCGGCAGACACCCAGTAC. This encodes CASSRLGGPADTQY. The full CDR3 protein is CASSRLGGPADTQYF.

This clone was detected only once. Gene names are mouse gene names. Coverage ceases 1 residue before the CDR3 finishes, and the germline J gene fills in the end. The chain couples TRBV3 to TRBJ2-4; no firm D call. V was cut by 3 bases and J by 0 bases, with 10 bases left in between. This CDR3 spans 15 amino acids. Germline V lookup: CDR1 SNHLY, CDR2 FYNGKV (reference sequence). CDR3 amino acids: CASSFWPHSQNTLYF. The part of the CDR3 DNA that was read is TGTGCCAGCAGCTTTTGGCCCCATAGTCAAAACACCTTGTAC.

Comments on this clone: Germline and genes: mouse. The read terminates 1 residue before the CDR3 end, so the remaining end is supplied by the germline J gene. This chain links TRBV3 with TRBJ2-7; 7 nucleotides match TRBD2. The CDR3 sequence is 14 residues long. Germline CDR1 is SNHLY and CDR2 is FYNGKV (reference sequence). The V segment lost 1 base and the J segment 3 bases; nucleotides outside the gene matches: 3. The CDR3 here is CASSLGGGLYEQYF. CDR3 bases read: TGTGCCAGCAGCTTAGGGGGGGGTCTCTATGAACAGTAC. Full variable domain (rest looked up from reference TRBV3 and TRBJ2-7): GPKVLQIPSHQIIDMGQMVTLNCDPVSNHLYFYWYKQILGQQMEFLVNFYNGKVMEKSKLFKDQFSVERPDGSYFTLKIQPTALEDSAVYFCASSLGGGLYEQYFGPGTRLTVL.

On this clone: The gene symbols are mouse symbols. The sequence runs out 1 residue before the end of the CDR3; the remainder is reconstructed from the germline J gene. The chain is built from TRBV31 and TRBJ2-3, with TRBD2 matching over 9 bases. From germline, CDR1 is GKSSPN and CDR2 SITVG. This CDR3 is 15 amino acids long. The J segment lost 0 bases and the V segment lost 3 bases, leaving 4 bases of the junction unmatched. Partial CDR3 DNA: TGTGCCTGGAGGTGGACTGGGGCTAGTGCAGAAACGCTGTAT. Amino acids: CAWRWTGASAETLY. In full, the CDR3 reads CAWRWTGASAETLYF.

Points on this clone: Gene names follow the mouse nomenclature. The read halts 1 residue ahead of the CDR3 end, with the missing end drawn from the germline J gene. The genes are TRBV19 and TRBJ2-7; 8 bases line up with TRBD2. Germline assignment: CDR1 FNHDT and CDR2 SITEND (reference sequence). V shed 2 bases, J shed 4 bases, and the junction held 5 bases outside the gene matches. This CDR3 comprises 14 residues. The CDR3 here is CASSILGGFYEQYF. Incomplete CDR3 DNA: TGTGCCAGCAGTATCCTGGGGGGCTTTTATGAACAGTAC.

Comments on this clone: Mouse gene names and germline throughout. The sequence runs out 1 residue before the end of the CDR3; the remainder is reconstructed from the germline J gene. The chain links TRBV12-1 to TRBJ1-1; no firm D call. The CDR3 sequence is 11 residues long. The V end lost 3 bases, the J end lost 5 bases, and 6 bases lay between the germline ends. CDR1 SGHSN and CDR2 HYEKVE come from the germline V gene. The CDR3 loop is CASSGHTEVFF. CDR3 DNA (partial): TGTGCCAGCTCTGGCCATACAGAAGTCTTC.

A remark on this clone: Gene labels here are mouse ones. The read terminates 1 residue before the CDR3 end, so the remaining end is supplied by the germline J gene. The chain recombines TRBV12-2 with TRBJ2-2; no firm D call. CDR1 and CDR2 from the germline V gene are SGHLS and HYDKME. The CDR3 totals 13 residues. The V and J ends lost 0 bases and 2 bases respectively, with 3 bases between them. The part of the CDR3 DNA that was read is TGTGCCAGCTCTCTCGACAACACCGGGCAGCTCTAC. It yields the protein CASSLDNTGQLY. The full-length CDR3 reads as CASSLDNTGQLYF.

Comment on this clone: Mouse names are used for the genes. The CDR3 sequence: CASSPTGDSDYTF. CDR3 DNA, as far as it was read: TGTGCCAGCTCTCCTACAGGAGACTCCGACTACACC. The rearrangement uses TRBV12-2 and TRBJ1-2; tentative D call: TRBD1 (5 bases). Read data end 1 residue before the CDR3 end; the end is taken from the germline J gene. The V end was cut by 2 bases, the J end by 3 bases, with 9 bases between. There are 13 residues in the CDR3. Looked up from germline, CDR1 is SGHLS and CDR2 is HYDKME.

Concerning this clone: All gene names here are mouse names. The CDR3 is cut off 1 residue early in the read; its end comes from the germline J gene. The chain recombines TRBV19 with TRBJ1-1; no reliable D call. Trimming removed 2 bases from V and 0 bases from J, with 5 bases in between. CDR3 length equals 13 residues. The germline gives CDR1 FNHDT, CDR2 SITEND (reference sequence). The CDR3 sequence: CASSMGPNTEVFF. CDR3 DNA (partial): TGTGCCAGCAGTATGGGCCCAAACACAGAAGTCTTC.

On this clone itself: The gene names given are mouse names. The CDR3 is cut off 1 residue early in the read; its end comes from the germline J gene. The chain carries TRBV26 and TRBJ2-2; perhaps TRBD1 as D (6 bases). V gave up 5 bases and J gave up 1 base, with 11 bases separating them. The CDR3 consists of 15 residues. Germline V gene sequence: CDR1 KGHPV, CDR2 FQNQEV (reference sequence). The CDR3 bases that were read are TGTGCCAGCAGTAACAGGGATGGAAACACCGGGCAGCTCTAC. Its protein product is CASSNRDGNTGQLY. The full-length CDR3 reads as CASSNRDGNTGQLYF.

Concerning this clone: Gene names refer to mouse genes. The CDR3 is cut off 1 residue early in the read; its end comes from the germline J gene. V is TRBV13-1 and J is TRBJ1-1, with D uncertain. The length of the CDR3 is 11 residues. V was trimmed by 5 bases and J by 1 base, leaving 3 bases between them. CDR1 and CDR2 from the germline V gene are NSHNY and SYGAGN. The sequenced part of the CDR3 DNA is TGTGCCAGCAGGGAAAACACAGAAGTCTTC. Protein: CASRENTEVF. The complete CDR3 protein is CASRENTEVFF.

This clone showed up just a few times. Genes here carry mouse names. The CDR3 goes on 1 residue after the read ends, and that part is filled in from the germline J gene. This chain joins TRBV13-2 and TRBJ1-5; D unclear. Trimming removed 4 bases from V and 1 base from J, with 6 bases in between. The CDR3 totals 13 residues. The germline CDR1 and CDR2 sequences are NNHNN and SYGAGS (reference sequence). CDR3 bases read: TGTGCCAGCGGTACAGCAAACAACCAGGCTCCGCTT. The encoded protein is CASGTANNQAPL. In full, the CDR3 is CASGTANNQAPLF.

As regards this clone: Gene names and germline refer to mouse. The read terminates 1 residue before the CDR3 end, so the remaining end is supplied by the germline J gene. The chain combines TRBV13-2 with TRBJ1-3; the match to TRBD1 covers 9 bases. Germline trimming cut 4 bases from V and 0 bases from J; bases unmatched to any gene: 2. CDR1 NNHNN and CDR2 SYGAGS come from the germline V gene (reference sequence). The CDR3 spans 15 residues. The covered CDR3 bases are TGTGCCAGCGGTCGACAGGGGGGTTCTGGAAATACGCTCTAT. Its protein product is CASGRQGGSGNTLY. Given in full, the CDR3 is CASGRQGGSGNTLYF.

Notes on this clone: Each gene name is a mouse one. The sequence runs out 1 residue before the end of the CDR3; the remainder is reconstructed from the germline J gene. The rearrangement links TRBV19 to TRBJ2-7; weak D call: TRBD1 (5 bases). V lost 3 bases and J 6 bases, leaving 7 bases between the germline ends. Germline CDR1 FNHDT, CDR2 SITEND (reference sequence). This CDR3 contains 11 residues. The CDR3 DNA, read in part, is TGTGCCAGCAGTAAAGGGGTTGAACAGTAC. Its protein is CASSKGVEQY. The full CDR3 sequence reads CASSKGVEQYF.

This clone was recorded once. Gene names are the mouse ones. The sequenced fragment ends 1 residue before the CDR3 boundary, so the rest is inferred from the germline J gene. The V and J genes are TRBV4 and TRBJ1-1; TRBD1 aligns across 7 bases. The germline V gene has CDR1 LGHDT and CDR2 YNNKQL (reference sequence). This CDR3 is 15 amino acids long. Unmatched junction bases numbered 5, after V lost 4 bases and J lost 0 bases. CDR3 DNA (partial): TGTGCCAGCAGCTCCAGACAGGGTTCAAACACAGAAGTCTTC. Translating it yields CASSSRQGSNTEVF. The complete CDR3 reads CASSSRQGSNTEVFF.

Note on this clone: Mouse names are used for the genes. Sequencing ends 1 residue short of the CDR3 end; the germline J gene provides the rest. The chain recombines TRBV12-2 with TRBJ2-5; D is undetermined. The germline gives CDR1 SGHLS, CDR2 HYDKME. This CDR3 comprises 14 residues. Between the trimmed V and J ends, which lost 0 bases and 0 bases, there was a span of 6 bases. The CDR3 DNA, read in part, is TGTGCCAGCTCTCTCACCCTTAACCAAGACACCCAGTAC. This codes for CASSLTLNQDTQY. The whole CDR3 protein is CASSLTLNQDTQYF.

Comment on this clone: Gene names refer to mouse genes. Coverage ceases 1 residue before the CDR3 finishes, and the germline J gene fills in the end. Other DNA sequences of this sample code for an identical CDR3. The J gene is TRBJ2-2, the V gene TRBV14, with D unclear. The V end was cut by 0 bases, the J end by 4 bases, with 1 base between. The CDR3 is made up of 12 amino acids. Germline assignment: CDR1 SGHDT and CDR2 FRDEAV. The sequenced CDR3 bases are TGTGCCAGCAGTTTCTCCACCGGGCAGCTCTAC. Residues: CASSFSTGQLY. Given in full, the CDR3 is CASSFSTGQLYF.

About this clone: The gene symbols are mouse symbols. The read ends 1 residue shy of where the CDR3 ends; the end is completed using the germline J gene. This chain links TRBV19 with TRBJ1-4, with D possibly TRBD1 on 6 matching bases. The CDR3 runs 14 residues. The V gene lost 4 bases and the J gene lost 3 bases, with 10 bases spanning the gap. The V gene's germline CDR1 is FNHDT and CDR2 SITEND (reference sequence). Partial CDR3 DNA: TGTGCCAGCAGTTTCGGACAGCCCAACGAAAGATTATTT. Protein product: CASSFGQPNERLF. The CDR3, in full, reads CASSFGQPNERLFF. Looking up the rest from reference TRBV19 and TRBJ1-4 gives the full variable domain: GGIITQTPKFLIGQEGQKLTLKCQQNFNHDTMYWYRQDSGKGLRLIYYSITENDLQKGDLSEGYDASREKKSSFSLTVTSAQKNEMAVFLCASSFGQPNERLFFGHGTKLSVL.

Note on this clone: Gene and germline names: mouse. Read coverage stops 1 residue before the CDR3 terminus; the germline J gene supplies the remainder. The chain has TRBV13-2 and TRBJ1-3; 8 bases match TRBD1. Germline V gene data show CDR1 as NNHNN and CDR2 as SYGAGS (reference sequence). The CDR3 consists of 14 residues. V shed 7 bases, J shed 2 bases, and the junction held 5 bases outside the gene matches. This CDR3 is CASRAGGAGNTLYF. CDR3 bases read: TGTGCCAGCCGAGCAGGGGGCGCTGGAAATACGCTCTAT.

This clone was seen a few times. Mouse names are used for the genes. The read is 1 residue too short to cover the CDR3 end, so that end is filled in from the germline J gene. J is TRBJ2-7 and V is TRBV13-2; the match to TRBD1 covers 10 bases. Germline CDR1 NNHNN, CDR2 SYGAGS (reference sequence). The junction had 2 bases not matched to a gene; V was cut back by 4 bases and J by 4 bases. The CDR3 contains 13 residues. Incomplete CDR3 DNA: TGTGCCAGCGGTCGACAGGGGGCGTATGAACAGTAC. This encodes CASGRQGAYEQY. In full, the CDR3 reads CASGRQGAYEQYF.

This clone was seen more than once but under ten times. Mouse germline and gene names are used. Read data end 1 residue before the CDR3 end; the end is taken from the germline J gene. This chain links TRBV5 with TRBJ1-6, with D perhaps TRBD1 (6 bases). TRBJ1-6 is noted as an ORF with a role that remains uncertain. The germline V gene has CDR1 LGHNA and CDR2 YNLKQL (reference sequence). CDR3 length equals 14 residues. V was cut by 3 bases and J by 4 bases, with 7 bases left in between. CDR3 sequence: CASSQGQYNSPLYF. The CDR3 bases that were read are TGTGCCAGCAGCCAGGGACAATATAATTCGCCCCTCTAC.

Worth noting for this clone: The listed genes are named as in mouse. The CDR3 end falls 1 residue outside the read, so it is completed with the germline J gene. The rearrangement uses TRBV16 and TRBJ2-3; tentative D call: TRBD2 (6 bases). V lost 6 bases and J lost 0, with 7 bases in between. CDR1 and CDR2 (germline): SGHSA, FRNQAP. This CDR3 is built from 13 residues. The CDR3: CASRWGSAETLYF. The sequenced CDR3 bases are TGTGCAAGCAGGTGGGGGAGTGCAGAAACGCTGTAT.

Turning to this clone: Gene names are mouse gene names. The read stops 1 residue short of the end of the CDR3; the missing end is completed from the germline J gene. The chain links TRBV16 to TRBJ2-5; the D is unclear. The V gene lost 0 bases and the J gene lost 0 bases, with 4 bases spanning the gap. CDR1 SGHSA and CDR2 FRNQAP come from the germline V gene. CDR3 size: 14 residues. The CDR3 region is CASSLDSNQDTQYF. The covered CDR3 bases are TGTGCAAGCAGCTTAGACAGTAACCAAGACACCCAGTAC.

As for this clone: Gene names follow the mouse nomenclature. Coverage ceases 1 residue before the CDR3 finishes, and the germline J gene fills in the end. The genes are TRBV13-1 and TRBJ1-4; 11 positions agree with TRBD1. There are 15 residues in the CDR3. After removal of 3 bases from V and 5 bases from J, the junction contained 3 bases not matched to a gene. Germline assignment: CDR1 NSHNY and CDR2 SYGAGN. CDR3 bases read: TGTGCCAGCAGTGGGACAGGGGGCGCGAACGAAAGATTATTT. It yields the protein CASSGTGGANERLF. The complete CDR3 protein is CASSGTGGANERLFF.

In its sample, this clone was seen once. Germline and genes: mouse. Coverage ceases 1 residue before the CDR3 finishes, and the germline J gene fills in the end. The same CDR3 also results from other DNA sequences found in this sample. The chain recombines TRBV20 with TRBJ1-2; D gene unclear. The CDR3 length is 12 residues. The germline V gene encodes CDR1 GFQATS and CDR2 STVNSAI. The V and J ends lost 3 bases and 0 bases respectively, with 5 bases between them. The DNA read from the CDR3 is TGTGGTGCTAGAACAGCAAACTCCGACTACACC. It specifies CGARTANSDYT. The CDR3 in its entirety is CGARTANSDYTF.

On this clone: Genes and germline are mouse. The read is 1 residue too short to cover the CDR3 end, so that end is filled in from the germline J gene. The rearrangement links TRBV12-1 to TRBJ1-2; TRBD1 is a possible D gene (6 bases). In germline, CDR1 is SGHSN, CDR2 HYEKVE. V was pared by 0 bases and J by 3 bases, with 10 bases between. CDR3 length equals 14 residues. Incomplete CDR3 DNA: TGTGCCAGCTCTCTCCAGGGGCGCGACTCCGACTACACC. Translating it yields CASSLQGRDSDYT. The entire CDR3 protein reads CASSLQGRDSDYTF.

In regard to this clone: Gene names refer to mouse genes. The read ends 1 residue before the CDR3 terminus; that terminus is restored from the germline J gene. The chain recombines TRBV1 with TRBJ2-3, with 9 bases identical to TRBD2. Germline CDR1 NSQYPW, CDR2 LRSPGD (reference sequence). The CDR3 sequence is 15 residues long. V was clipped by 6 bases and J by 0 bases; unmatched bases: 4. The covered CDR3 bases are TGCACCTGCAGAGGACTGGGGTTTAGTGCAGAAACGCTGTAT. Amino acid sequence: CTCRGLGFSAETLY. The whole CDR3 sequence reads CTCRGLGFSAETLYF.